This section outlines one T cell receptor beta chain sequence together with its context. As yet, its antigen is unknown. The sample contains more than one DNA sequence encoding this CDR3. Sequenced by immunoSEQ multiplex PCR; TCRdb stores in-frame clones only, minus some. The data hold about 61,000 clones, with 80% to 90% observed a single time. V shed 5 bases, J shed 6 bases, and the junction held 25 bases outside the gene matches. Germline V gene lookup returns CDR1 SGHRS and CDR2 YFSETQ. The CDR3 totals 20 residues. This specimen comes from a study of Tregs in tolerant kidney transplant recipients. Whole-study results and caveats: Some patients' samples used different primers over time, so nucleotide sequences weren't comparable. The small number of patients limits these findings pending further validation.

This sequence originates from a human donor who received a combined kidney and bone marrow transplant. The specimen was Tregs from blood, collected before the transplant. V is TRBV5-1 and J is TRBJ2-1, with 8 bases lining up with TRBD2. The CDR3 DNA is TGCGCCAGCAGGAAGAAGATAAGCGGGAGTATTTTTCGGGATCTCAATGAGCAGTTCTTC. Its translation is CASRKKISGSIFRDLNEQFF.